The rows below give T cell receptor beta chains drawn from one sample of a study of T cells in Graves' hyperthyroidism and ophthalmopathy. From the multiplex PCR reads, TCRdb called clonotypes with MiXCR, one entry per CDR3 protein. The repertoire holds roughly 660,000 distinct CDR3 sequences, 17% seen once, with around 16% in the top ten. Input material: blood. The source is a man between 45 and 60 years old with Graves' hyperthyroidism. Each CDR3 is given with its conserved first and last residue. The D gene is left open where the match is weak. The size field is filled for only some rows; it gives once, few, many or a size class.

clone_size	v_call	j_call	d_call	cdr3_nt	cdr3_aa
.	TRBV2	TRBJ2-7	TRBD2	TGTGCCAGCAGGATCCGTCGGGAGGTCCCCTACGAGCAGTACTTC	CASRIRREVPYEQYF
many	TRBV6-2/TRBV6-3	TRBJ2-7	TRBD1	TGTGCCAGCAGTCACGGACAGGTCAACGAGCAGTACTTC	CASSHGQVNEQYF
many	TRBV12-3/TRBV12-4	TRBJ1-5	TRBD1	TGTGCCAGCACAGAACAGGGGGCAATCAATCAGCCCCAGCATTTT	CASTEQGAINQPQHF
many	TRBV28	TRBJ2-1	.	TGTGCCAGCAGTTTATTCGGCAGCAATGAGCAGTTCTTC	CASSLFGSNEQFF
many	TRBV20-1	TRBJ2-1	.	TGCAGTGCCCCAGGGGGCGGGAGGGCCGGGAATGAGCAGTTCTTC	CSAPGGGRAGNEQFF
many	TRBV11-2	TRBJ1-1	.	TGTGCCAGCAGCGCACTTTACCCCCTTGGGAACACTGAAGCTTTCTTT	CASSALYPLGNTEAFF
many	TRBV2	TRBJ1-1	.	TGTGCCAGCAGCCCCAGACTCAGTAGGAACACTGAAGCTTTCTTT	CASSPRLSRNTEAFF
.	TRBV28	TRBJ2-7	TRBD1	TGTGCCAGCAGTCCAACCCGGACAGGGCCCCGGGGGTACTACGAGCAGTACTTC	CASSPTRTGPRGYYEQYF
many	TRBV3-1	TRBJ2-5	.	TGTGCCAGCGGGACCAGGTACCAAGAGACCCAGTACTTC	CASGTRYQETQYF
.	TRBV12-3/TRBV12-4	TRBJ1-5	.	TGTGCCAGCAGTTTTAATGCTGCTATGGGTCAGCCCCAGCATTTT	CASSFNAAMGQPQHF
many	TRBV7-2	TRBJ2-4	.	TGTGCCAGCAGCTTAGCAAAACTAGCTTTAGACAAAAACATTCAGTACTTC	CASSLAKLALDKNIQYF
few	TRBV27	TRBJ2-2	.	TGTGCCAGCAGTTATACGGGGGGCATAGGGGAGCTGTTTTTT	CASSYTGGIGELFF
many	TRBV2	TRBJ2-1	TRBD2	TGTGCCAGCAGTGCCGGGACTAACTCCTACAATGAGCAGTTCTTC	CASSAGTNSYNEQFF
few	TRBV11-2	TRBJ2-3	TRBD2	TGTGCCAGCAGCTACGGACTAGCGGGAGGGAGGGGGATGACAGATACGCAGTATTTT	CASSYGLAGGRGMTDTQYF
.	TRBV9	TRBJ2-3	.	TGTGCCAGCAGCGTAGAAAGCGTCAGCAGCACAGATACGCAGTATTTT	CASSVESVSSTDTQYF
.	TRBV20-1	TRBJ1-4	.	TGCAGTGCTAAGAATGAAAAACTGTTTTTT	CSAKNEKLFF
many	TRBV2	TRBJ2-3	TRBD2	TGTGCCAGCAATCCCCAACGCGGGAGGGCAGATACGCAGTATTTT	CASNPQRGRADTQYF
.	TRBV28	TRBJ1-1	.	TGTGCCAGCAGTTCCGACAGTGATGAAGCTTTCTTT	CASSSDSDEAFF
few	TRBV7-9	TRBJ1-2	TRBD1	TGTGCCAGCAGCTCAAAAGCCCCAGGACAGGCGTTGGGCTATGGCTACACCTTC	CASSSKAPGQALGYGYTF
few	TRBV28	TRBJ1-1	TRBD1	TGTGCCAGCAGTCCTGGACAGGGGCTGAAGGCTTTCTTT	CASSPGQGLKAFF
few	TRBV14	TRBJ2-5	.	TGTGCCAGCGCAGACCAAGAGACCCAGTACTTC	CASADQETQYF
few	TRBV5-1	TRBJ1-4	.	TGCGCCAGCAACCACGGGGGTCAAGCTAATGAAGAACTGTTTTTT	CASNHGGQANEELFF
many	TRBV29-1	TRBJ1-6	TRBD1	TGCAGCGTGATGGGACAGGGGGTGTCAACCCTCCACTTT	CSVMGQGVSTLHF
.	TRBV7-9	TRBJ2-6	.	TGTGCCAGCAGCTCCGGGGTTATCTCTGGGGCCAACGTCCTGACTTTC	CASSSGVISGANVLTF
many	TRBV7-2	TRBJ2-7	TRBD2	TGTGCCAGCAGCTTAACTAGCGGAGGGGGGGGCTACGAGCAGTACTTC	CASSLTSGGGGYEQYF
many	TRBV2	TRBJ2-1	.	TGTGCCAGCAGGGGAGCGACAGACGGGGATGAGCAGTTCTTC	CASRGATDGDEQFF
many	TRBV30	TRBJ2-7	TRBD1	TGTGCCTGGAGCACAGGCAGGGGGCTTGGCGAGCAGTACTTC	CAWSTGRGLGEQYF
many	TRBV12-5	TRBJ2-2	TRBD1	TGTGCTAGTGGCCGACCCGGGACAGGGGGCCCGCTTAGGGACACCGGGGAGCTGTTTTTT	CASGRPGTGGPLRDTGELFF
many	TRBV28	TRBJ1-5	.	TGTGCCAGCAGCGCAGACAGGCCCCAGCATTTT	CASSADRPQHF
.	TRBV11-2	TRBJ2-1	TRBD1	TGTGCCAGCAGCCCTAAGGACAGGGGTCCCTACAATGAGCAGTTCTTC	CASSPKDRGPYNEQFF
few	TRBV5-1	TRBJ2-2	.	TGCGCCAGCAGCTTGTGGCTTCCGAACACCGGGGAGCTGTTTTTT	CASSLWLPNTGELFF
.	TRBV6-2/TRBV6-3	TRBJ2-1	.	TGTGCCAGCAGTTTTAGGGGCGGGAACTCCTACAATGAGCAGTTCTTC	CASSFRGGNSYNEQFF
many	TRBV10-3	TRBJ1-1	.	TGTGCCATCAGTGAGTCAGGGCCAAGGAACACTGAAGCTTTCTTT	CAISESGPRNTEAFF
many	TRBV14	TRBJ1-1	TRBD1	TGTGCCAGCAGCCAAGATACAGGGGGTATGACTGAAGCTTTCTTT	CASSQDTGGMTEAFF
.	TRBV20-1	TRBJ2-7	TRBD2	TGCAGTGCTTCGAGGACTAGCGGGAAGATTTCCTACGAGCAGTACTTC	CSASRTSGKISYEQYF
.	TRBV7-2	TRBJ2-2	TRBD2	TGTGCCAGCAGAACTACTAGCGGGGCGAACAGCGGGGAGCTGTTTTTT	CASRTTSGANSGELFF
.	TRBV6-2/TRBV6-3	TRBJ1-2	.	TGTGCCAGCAGAGACACGAGTGGCTTCGGCTACACCTTC	CASRDTSGFGYTF
many	TRBV12-3/TRBV12-4	TRBJ1-6	.	TGTGCCAGCAGTTTAGCCCCTGATTCACCCCTCCACTTT	CASSLAPDSPLHF
many	TRBV3-1	TRBJ2-7	.	TGTGCCAGCAGCCAAGATAGCTGGCATAGCCTTGGCTACGAGCAGTACTTC	CASSQDSWHSLGYEQYF
many	TRBV6-1	TRBJ2-7	TRBD1	TGTGCCAGCAGGTTCATCGGACAGGGAACCTACGAGCAGTACTTC	CASRFIGQGTYEQYF
many	TRBV27	TRBJ2-5	TRBD2	TGTGCCAGCAGGGGAACGGGAGGGGAGTACTTC	CASRGTGGEYF
many	TRBV2	TRBJ2-7	.	TGTGCCAGCACCCGAGGACAGTCCCCAAACTCCTACGAGCAGTACTTC	CASTRGQSPNSYEQYF
many	TRBV12-3/TRBV12-4	TRBJ2-7	TRBD1	TGTGCCAGCAGGAACAGGGGGCAAATCGAGCAGTACTTC	CASRNRGQIEQYF
few	TRBV9	TRBJ2-1	TRBD2	TGTGCCTGCAGCGTAGTGGCGGGGGGGAACAATGAGCAGTTCTTC	CACSVVAGGNNEQFF
.	TRBV20-1	TRBJ2-1	TRBD2	TGCAGTGCGCTACTAGCGGGAGGCCTATACAATGAGCAGTTCTTC	CSALLAGGLYNEQFF
many	TRBV7-2	TRBJ2-3	TRBD2	TGTGCCAGCAGCCCAGGACTAGCGGGAATCGTTACGCAGTATTTT	CASSPGLAGIVTQYF
few	TRBV20-1	TRBJ2-7	.	TGCAGTGGCCGGGTGATGGACACCTCCTTGGAGCAGTACTTC	CSGRVMDTSLEQYF
.	TRBV3-1	TRBJ2-2	.	TGTGCCAGCAGCCAAGATCAGAGCGGGGAGCTGTTTTTT	CASSQDQSGELFF
few	TRBV29-1	TRBJ2-3	TRBD2	TGCAGCGTCCCCCCGGGAGGGACTTATGATACGCAGTATTTT	CSVPPGGTYDTQYF
few	TRBV20-1	TRBJ2-5	.	TGCAGTGCTACCTACTCCCAAGAGACCCAGTACTTC	CSATYSQETQYF
.	TRBV2	TRBJ2-5	TRBD2	TGTGCCAGCACCCCGCTAGCGGGAGCTGAGACCCAGTACTTC	CASTPLAGAETQYF
many	TRBV6-2/TRBV6-3	TRBJ2-3	.	TGTGCCAGCAGTCCTCTAGCGTCGAGCACAGATACGCAGTATTTT	CASSPLASSTDTQYF
many	TRBV9	TRBJ2-1	.	TGTGCCAGCAGCGCTCCGCCTAGGGGAGACTACAATGAGCAGTTCTTC	CASSAPPRGDYNEQFF
.	TRBV5-8	TRBJ1-4	TRBD1	TGTGCCAGCAGTTCCCGGGACAGAAATAATGAAAAACTGTTTTTT	CASSSRDRNNEKLFF
many	TRBV12-3/TRBV12-4	TRBJ2-1	.	TGTGCCAGCAGTTTAGTGACTACCCAGCAGTTCTTC	CASSLVTTQQFF